The entry below gives a single T cell receptor (beta chain) sequence along with its context. What it binds is unknown. This specimen comes from a study of cytomegalovirus exposure and HLA in healthy donors. Whole-study context: In an early release, HLA-typed donors contributed tens of millions of unique TCR sequences. Study-level findings and limits: Later analysis showed most CMV-associated TCR beta chains appearing HLA-restricted. Some TCR beta chains (more than 150 of them) were listed as cytomegalovirus-associated.

This PCR relied on a set of 60 Vbeta primers and 13 Jbeta primers. Libraries were prepared by immunoSEQ multiplex PCR; TCRdb keeps only in-frame clonotypes and omits some of them. The data show over 150,000 clones, roughly 74% seen once. The CDR3 covers 15 residues. V lost 0 bases to trimming and J lost 6 bases, with 13 bases between them. Germline V lookup: CDR1 SGHRS, CDR2 YFSETQ. This TCR was recovered from a man between 18 and 35 years old in good health and CMV-seronegative. V gene TRBV5-1 combines with J gene TRBJ2-1; unclear D gene. Specimen: PBMCs. The CDR3 sequence: CASSLVVRWSNEQFF. In DNA form, the CDR3 reads TGCGCCAGCAGCTTGGTTGTCAGATGGTCCAATGAGCAGTTCTTC.